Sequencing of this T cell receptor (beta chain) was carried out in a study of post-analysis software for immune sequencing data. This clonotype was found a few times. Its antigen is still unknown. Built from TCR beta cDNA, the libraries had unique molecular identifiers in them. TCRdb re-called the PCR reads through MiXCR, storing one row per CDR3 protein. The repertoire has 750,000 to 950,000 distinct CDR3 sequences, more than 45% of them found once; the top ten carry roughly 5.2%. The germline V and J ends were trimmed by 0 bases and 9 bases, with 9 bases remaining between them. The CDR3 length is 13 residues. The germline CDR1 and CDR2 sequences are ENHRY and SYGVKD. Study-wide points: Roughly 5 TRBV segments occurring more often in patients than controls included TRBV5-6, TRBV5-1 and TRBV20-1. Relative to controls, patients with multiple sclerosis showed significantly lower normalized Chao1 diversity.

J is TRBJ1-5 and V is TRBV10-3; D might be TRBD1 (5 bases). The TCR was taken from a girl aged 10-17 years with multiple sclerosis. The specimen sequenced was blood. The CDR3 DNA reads TGTGCCATCAGTGAGTCATTGGGGGGGCCCCAGCATTTT. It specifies CAISESLGGPQHF.